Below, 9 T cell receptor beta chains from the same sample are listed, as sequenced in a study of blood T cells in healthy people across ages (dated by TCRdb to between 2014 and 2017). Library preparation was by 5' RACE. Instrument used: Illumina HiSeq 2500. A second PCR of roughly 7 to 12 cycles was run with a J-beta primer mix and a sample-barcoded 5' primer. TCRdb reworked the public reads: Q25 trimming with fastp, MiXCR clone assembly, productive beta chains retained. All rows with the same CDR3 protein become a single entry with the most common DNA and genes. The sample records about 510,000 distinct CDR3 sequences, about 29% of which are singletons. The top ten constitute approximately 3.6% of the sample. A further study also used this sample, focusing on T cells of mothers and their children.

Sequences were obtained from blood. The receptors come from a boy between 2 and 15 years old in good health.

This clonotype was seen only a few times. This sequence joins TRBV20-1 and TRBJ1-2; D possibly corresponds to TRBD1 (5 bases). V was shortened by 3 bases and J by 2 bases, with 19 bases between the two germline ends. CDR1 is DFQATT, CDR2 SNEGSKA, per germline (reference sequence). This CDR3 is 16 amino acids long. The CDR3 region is CSASPRGRLTNYGYTF. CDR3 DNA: TGCAGTGCTAGTCCTCGGGGCAGGTTGACCAACTATGGCTACACCTTC.

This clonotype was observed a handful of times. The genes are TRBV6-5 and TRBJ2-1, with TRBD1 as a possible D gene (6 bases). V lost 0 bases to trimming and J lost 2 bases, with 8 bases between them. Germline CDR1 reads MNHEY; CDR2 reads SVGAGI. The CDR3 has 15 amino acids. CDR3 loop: CASSYSGQPYNEQFF. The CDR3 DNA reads TGTGCCAGCAGTTACTCGGGACAACCCTACAATGAGCAGTTCTTC.

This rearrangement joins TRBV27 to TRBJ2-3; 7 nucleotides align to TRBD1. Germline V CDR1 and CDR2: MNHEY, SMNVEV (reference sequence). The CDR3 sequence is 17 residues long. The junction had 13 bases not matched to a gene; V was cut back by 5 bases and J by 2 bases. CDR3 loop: CASSPRQGSTNTDTQYF. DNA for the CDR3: TGTGCCAGCAGTCCCCGACAGGGTTCGACTAACACAGATACGCAGTATTTT.

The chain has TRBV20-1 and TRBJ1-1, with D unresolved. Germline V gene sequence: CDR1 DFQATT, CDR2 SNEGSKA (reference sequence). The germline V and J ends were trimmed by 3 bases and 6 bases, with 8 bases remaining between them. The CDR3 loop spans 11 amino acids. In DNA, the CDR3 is TGCAGTGCTAGTACCCCGCCTGAAGCTTTCTTT. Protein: CSASTPPEAFF.

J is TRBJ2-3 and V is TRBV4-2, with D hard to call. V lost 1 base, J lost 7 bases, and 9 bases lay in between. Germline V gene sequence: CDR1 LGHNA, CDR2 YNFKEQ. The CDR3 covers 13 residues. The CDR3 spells CASSQASANTQYF. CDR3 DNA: TGTGCCAGCAGCCAAGCTAGTGCAAATACGCAGTATTTT.

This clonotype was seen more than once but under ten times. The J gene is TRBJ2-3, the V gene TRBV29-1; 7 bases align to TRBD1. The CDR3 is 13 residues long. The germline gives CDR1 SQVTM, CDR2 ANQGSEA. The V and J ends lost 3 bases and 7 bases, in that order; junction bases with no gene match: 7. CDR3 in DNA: TGCAGCGTTGAGGCAGGGGGAGTGAATACGCAGTATTTT. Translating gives CSVEAGGVNTQYF.

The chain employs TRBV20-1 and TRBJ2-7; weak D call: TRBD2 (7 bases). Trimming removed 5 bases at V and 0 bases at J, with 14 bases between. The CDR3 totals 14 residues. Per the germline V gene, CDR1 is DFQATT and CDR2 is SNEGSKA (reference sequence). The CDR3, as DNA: TGCAGTGCTTCCCGCGGGGGCCTCTCCTACGAGCAGTACTTC. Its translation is CSASRGGLSYEQYF.

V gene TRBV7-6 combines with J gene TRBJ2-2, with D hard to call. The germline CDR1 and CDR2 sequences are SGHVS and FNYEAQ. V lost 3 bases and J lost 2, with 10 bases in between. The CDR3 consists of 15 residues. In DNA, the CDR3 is TGTGCCAGCAGCTTTAAGGGTCTAAACACCGGGGAGCTGTTTTTT. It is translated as CASSFKGLNTGELFF.

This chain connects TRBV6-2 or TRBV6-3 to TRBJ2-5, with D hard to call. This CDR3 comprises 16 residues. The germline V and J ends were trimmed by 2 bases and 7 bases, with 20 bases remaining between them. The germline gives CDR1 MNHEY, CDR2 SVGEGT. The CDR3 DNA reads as TGTGCCAGCAGTTACGGGTCAGAACCTTTCCCAGGGACCCAGTACTTC. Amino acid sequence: CASSYGSEPFPGTQYF.